This T cell receptor beta chain was profiled in a study of yellow fever vaccine responses in identical twins. The germline V gene has CDR1 LGHDT and CDR2 YNNKEL (reference sequence). The CDR3 is 15 amino acids. The ends were cut back, 3 bases at V and 4 bases at J, with 13 bases in the middle. This clonotype has more than one count but fewer than ten. TCRdb re-called the RT-PCR reads with MiXCR, one entry per CDR3 protein. The sample holds 35,000 or so distinct CDR3 sequences; more than 45% are singletons and the top ten take roughly 5%. The source material was T cells from blood (PBMCs), unsorted or a sorted subset (not recorded which), sampled before or after yellow fever vaccination (not recorded which). The clonotype comes from a young woman who received the yellow fever vaccine. The rearrangement links TRBV3-1 to TRBJ2-1, with D possibly being TRBD1 (5 bases). CDR3 protein: CASSHSVGRYNEQFF. The CDR3 nucleotides are TGTGCCAGCAGCCACTCCGTGGGGCGATACAATGAGCAGTTCTTC.